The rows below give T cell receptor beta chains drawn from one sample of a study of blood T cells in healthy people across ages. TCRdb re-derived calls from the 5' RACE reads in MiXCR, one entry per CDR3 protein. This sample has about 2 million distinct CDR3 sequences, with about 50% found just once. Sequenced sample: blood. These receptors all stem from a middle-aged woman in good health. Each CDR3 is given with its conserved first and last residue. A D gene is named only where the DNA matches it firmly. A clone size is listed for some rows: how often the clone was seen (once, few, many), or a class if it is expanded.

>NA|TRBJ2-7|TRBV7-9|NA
CASSQGRDSYNEQYF
TGTGCCAGCAGCCAAGGGAGAGACTCCTACAATGAGCAGTACTTC
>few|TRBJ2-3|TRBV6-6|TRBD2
CASSYVGLATDTQYF
TGTGCCAGCAGTTATGTAGGACTAGCGACAGATACGCAGTATTTT
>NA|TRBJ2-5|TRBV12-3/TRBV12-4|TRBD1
CAGSPFTGQGAGTQYF
TGTGCCGGCAGTCCATTTACGGGACAGGGGGCAGGGACCCAGTACTTC
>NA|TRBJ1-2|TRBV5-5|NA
CASSFTTEVSYGYTF
TGTGCCAGCAGCTTCACAACCGAGGTTAGCTATGGCTACACCTTC
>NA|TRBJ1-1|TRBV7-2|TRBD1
CASSRDRVATEAFF
TGTGCCAGCAGCCGGGACAGGGTAGCGACTGAAGCTTTCTTT
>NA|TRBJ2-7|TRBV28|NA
CASEQGSYEQYF
TGTGCCAGTGAACAGGGATCCTACGAGCAGTACTTC
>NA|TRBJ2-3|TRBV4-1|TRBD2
CASSQASGGGSDTQYF
TGCGCCAGCAGCCAGGCTAGCGGGGGAGGGTCAGATACGCAGTATTTT
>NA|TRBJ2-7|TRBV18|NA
CASSPESISYEQYF
TGTGCCAGCTCACCCGAAAGTATCTCCTACGAGCAGTACTTC
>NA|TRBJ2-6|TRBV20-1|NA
CSAVRTSGANVLTF
TGCAGTGCCGTCAGGACCTCTGGGGCCAACGTCCTGACTTTC
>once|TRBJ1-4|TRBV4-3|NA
CASSQDLWDLTNEKLFF
TGCGCCAGCAGCCAAGATTTGTGGGACCTAACTAATGAAAAACTGTTTTTT
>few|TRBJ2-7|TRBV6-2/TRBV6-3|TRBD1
CASSYRDRGRYEQYF
TGTGCCAGCAGTTACCGGGACAGGGGGCGGTACGAGCAGTACTTC
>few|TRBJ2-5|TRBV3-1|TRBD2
CASSQDPPDGEGETQYF
TGTGCCAGCAGCCAAGACCCCCCGGACGGGGAGGGAGAGACCCAGTACTTC
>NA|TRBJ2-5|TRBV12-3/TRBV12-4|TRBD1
CASRTGTGGGETQYF
TGTGCCAGCAGGACCGGGACAGGGGGCGGGGAGACCCAGTACTTC
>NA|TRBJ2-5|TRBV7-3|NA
CASSLEGWQTQYF
TGTGCCAGCAGCTTGGAGGGTTGGCAGACCCAGTACTTC
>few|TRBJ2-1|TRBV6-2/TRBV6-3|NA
CASSSPTTGLSYNEQFF
TGTGCCAGCAGTTCACCCACGACAGGACTCTCCTACAATGAGCAGTTCTTC
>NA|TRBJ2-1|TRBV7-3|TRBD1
CVSSPYRGRFNEQFF
TGTGTCAGCAGCCCCTACAGGGGGCGGTTCAATGAGCAGTTCTTC
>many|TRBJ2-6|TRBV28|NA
CASKMIQGSGANVLTF
TGTGCCAGCAAAATGATACAGGGCTCGGGGGCCAACGTCCTGACTTTC
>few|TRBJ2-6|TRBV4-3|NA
CASSQDSGQGSGANVLTF
TGCGCCAGCAGCCAAGATTCCGGCCAGGGTTCTGGGGCCAACGTCCTGACTTTC
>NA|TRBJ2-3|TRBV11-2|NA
CASSLIRGAGDTQYF
TGTGCCAGCAGCTTAATCCGGGGGGCCGGAGATACGCAGTATTTT
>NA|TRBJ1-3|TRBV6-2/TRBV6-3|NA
CASLRGPGISGNTIYF
TGTGCCAGCCTGCGCGGTCCGGGGATCTCTGGAAACACCATATATTTT
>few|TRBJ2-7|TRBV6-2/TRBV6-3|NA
CASSPRAPGTYEQYF
TGTGCCAGCAGTCCCCGGGCCCCGGGGACCTACGAGCAGTACTTC
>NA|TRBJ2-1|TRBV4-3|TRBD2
CASSKEEQLLAGEQFF
TGCGCCAGCAGCAAAGAGGAGCAGCTACTAGCGGGTGAGCAGTTCTTC
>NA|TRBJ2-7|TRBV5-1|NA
CASSLGQTTYEQYF
TGCGCCAGCAGCTTGGGACAGACCACCTACGAGCAGTACTTC
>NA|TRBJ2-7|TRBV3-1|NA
CASSEDSGTQRREQYF
TGTGCCAGCAGCGAAGACTCCGGGACTCAAAGGAGGGAGCAGTACTTC
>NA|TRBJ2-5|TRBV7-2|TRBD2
CASNQGLAGETQYF
TGTGCCAGCAACCAGGGACTAGCGGGAGAGACCCAGTACTTC
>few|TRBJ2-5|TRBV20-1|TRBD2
CSASRGGPETQYF
TGCAGTGCTAGCCGGGGGGGCCCAGAGACCCAGTACTTC